These 25 T cell receptor beta chains were sequenced from one sample in a study of brain T cells in children with intractable seizures (dated by TCRdb to about 2021). Sample time point, as interpreted from the label and publication: resected brain tissue, or blood drawn just prior to surgery. The method was the immunoSEQ multiplex PCR assay. In TCRdb, the immuneACCESS table is reduced to in-frame sequences with V and J assigned. These tables do not hold every clone; where another copy was compared, an unresolved V gene accounts for under half, and the others remain unexplained. The sample contains tens of thousands of clones, approximately 90% of them found a single time. Of the sample, 24% falls within the top ten clones. Source: peripheral blood, taken at surgery. The receptors were sampled from a girl aged 2 to 9 with Rasmussen encephalitis and intractable seizures.

The chain combines TRBV6-5 with TRBJ1-5; no clear D. The ends were cut back, 6 bases at V and 0 bases at J, with 6 bases in the middle. The CDR3 is 13 amino acids. Looked up from germline, CDR1 is MNHEY and CDR2 is SVGAGI. As DNA, the CDR3 is TGTGCCAGCAGACTGGATAGCAATCAGCCCCAGCATTTT. Residues: CASRLDSNQPQHF.

The chain employs TRBV7-9 and TRBJ2-5; possibly TRBD2 for D (5 bases). The V end lost 2 bases, the J end lost 3 bases, and 13 bases lay between the germline ends. CDR3 length equals 15 residues. Germline V CDR1 and CDR2: SEHNR, FQNEAQ (reference sequence). CDR3 loop: CASSLLGQTKETQYF. CDR3 nucleotides: TGTGCCAGCAGCTTACTCGGGCAGACTAAAGAGACCCAGTACTTC. Full variable domain (outside the CDR3, taken from reference TRBV7-9 and TRBJ2-5): DTGVSQNPRHKITKRGQNVTFRCDPISEHNRLYWYRQTLGQGPEFLTYFQNEAQLEKSRLLSDRFSAERPKGSFSTLEIQRTEQGDSAMYLCASSLLGQTKETQYFGPGTRLLVL.

This sequence joins TRBV14 and TRBJ2-3; D ambiguous. Germline V lookup: CDR1 SGHDN, CDR2 FVKESK. The CDR3 length is 13 residues. V dropped 3 bases and J dropped 8 bases, with 12 bases sitting between them. This CDR3 reads CASSQVVMGTQYF. The CDR3 nucleotides are TGTGCCAGCAGCCAGGTCGTTATGGGTACGCAGTATTTT.

The chain couples TRBV5-6 to TRBJ2-1; D gene ambiguous. Germline V gene sequence: CDR1 SGHDT, CDR2 YYEEEE. Trimming cost V 0 bases and J 7 bases, with 14 bases left between them. This CDR3 region has 15 residues. The CDR3 region has the DNA TGTGCCAGCAGCTTGGTTGGCCGGGCCCAAAATGAGCAGTTCTTC. Translated, it gives CASSLVGRAQNEQFF.

V usage is TRBV15 and J usage is TRBJ2-1; 8 nucleotides match TRBD1. Per germline, CDR1 LNHNV and CDR2 YYDKDF (reference sequence). V shed 10 bases, J shed 4 bases, and the junction held 9 bases outside the gene matches. The CDR3 covers 14 residues. The CDR3 loop is CASSQGAGYNEQFF. The CDR3 DNA sequence: TGTGCCAGCTCTCAGGGGGCAGGGTACAATGAGCAGTTCTTC.

The chain carries TRBV18 and TRBJ2-7; the D gene could be TRBD1 or TRBD2 (5 bases each). The CDR3 consists of 15 residues. V lost 8 bases and J 2 bases, leaving 19 bases between the germline ends. Germline V lookup: CDR1 KGHSH, CDR2 LQKENI. CDR3 sequence (DNA): TGTGCCAGCGCACAGGCGGTAGCGAGAGCCTACGAGCAGTACTTC. Translated, it gives CASAQAVARAYEQYF.

V is TRBV11-3 and J is TRBJ2-2, with 8 nucleotides matching TRBD1. V lost 5 bases and J lost 0; bases outside the gene matches: 5. Germline V lookup: CDR1 SGHNT, CDR2 YENEEA. This CDR3 region has 16 residues. CDR3 sequence reads: CASSPRTGPNTGELFF. The CDR3 DNA reads as TGTGCCAGCAGCCCCCGGACAGGGCCGAACACCGGGGAGCTGTTTTTT.

The V and J genes are TRBV3-1 (or the pseudogene TRBV3-2) and TRBJ1-1; no definite D call. The V gene lost 1 base and the J gene lost 2 bases, with 8 bases spanning the gap. The germline CDR1 and CDR2 sequences are LGHDT and YNNKEL (reference sequence). The CDR3 covers 14 residues. CDR3 region: CASSQVGTNTEAFF. The CDR3 DNA follows: TGTGCCAGCAGCCAAGTGGGCACCAACACTGAAGCTTTCTTT.

This clone came up once. This chain connects TRBV28 to TRBJ2-3; D is possibly TRBD2 (5 bases). Germline V lookup: CDR1 MDHEN, CDR2 SYDVKM. The CDR3 is 16 residues long. Trimming stripped 4 bases from V and 3 bases from J, with 17 bases between. The CDR3 loop reads CASSSVGRGPTDTQYF. Written as DNA, the CDR3 is TGTGCCAGCAGTTCCGTCGGACGCGGGCCTACAGATACGCAGTATTTT.

V is TRBV19 and J is TRBJ2-5; possibly TRBD2 for D (6 bases). Trimming removed 1 base from V and 5 bases from J, with 11 bases in between. Germline loops: CDR1 LNHDA, CDR2 SQIVND (reference sequence). The CDR3 totals 14 residues. CDR3 in amino acids: CASSIAGVQETQYF. CDR3 sequence (DNA): TGTGCCAGTAGTATAGCGGGAGTACAGGAGACCCAGTACTTC.

The rearrangement joins TRBV5-6 to TRBJ1-1; no clear D. From germline, CDR1 is SGHDT and CDR2 YYEEEE. V was shortened by 2 bases and J by 4 bases, with 3 bases between the two germline ends. The CDR3 totals 11 residues. As DNA, the CDR3 is TGTGCCAGCAGCTTATCCACTGAAGCTTTCTTT. Translated: CASSLSTEAFF.

The V call is TRBV10-2, the J call TRBJ2-7; D gene uncertain. There are 14 residues in the CDR3. V lost 4 bases to trimming and J lost 5 bases, with 15 bases between them. Germline values: CDR1 WSHSY, CDR2 SAAADI. DNA for the CDR3: TGCGCCAGCAGTGGCGCGTTTTCCTATGACGAGCAGTACTTC. Translated, it gives CASSGAFSYDEQYF.

The chain combines TRBV5-4 with TRBJ1-1; 7 nucleotides agree with TRBD1. Germline CDR1 is SGHNT and CDR2 is YYREEE (reference sequence). The J segment lost 5 bases and the V segment lost 1 base, leaving 8 bases of the junction unmatched. There are 15 residues in the CDR3. CDR3 sequence (DNA): TGTGCCAGCAGCTTGTACAGGGGTGGGGAAACTGAAGCTTTCTTT. It encodes CASSLYRGGETEAFF.

This clone was recorded once. The chain links TRBV4-1 to TRBJ2-5; the D is unclear. Trimming took off 5 bases at V and 1 base at J, with 8 bases between the two ends. CDR1 MGHRA and CDR2 YSYEKL come from the germline V gene. The CDR3 length is 13 residues. DNA of the CDR3: TGCGCCAGCAGCTCGGACGTCCAAGAGACCCAGTACTTC. Protein: CASSSDVQETQYF.

The chain links TRBV27 to TRBJ1-1; 8 bases agree with TRBD1. V shed 4 bases, J shed 1 base, and the junction held 5 bases outside the gene matches. This CDR3 has 15 amino acids. Germline V lookup: CDR1 MNHEY, CDR2 SMNVEV (reference sequence). CDR3 residues: CASSSRTGRNTEAFF. The CDR3, as DNA: TGTGCCAGCAGTTCACGGACAGGGAGGAACACTGAAGCTTTCTTT.

The chain links TRBV30 to TRBJ2-3; D might be TRBD1 or TRBD2, each matching 7 bases. CDR1 is GTSNPN and CDR2 is SVGIG in the germline V gene (reference sequence). The V end was cut by 1 base, the J end by 3 bases, with 14 bases between. This CDR3 comprises 15 residues. CDR3 in amino acids: CAWSEGTAGTDTQYF. CDR3 bases: TGTGCCTGGAGTGAAGGGACAGCGGGGACAGATACGCAGTATTTT.

This chain links TRBV2 with TRBJ1-4; D call uncertain. The germline V gene has CDR1 SNHLY and CDR2 FYNNEI. V lost 1 base and J 0 bases, leaving 9 bases between the germline ends. The CDR3 has 16 residues. CDR3 loop: CASSEDSVATNEKLFF. The CDR3 coding sequence is TGTGCCAGCAGTGAAGACAGCGTAGCAACTAATGAAAAACTGTTTTTT.

The chain recombines TRBV10-1 with TRBJ2-7, with 14 nucleotides matching TRBD2. The junction had 4 bases not matched to a gene; V was cut back by 3 bases and J by 6 bases. The CDR3 contains 15 residues. Germline V gene lookup returns CDR1 WNHNN and CDR2 SYGVQD (reference sequence). The CDR3, as DNA: TGCGCCAGCAGTGACTGGACTAGCGGGAGGACCGAGCAGTACTTC. Its protein product is CASSDWTSGRTEQYF.

Only one count was recorded for this clone. This sequence joins TRBV7-2 and TRBJ2-7; the D call may be TRBD1 or TRBD2 (5 bases each). This CDR3 contains 14 residues. V lost 1 base and J 4 bases, leaving 11 bases between the germline ends. Germline V gene lookup returns CDR1 SGHTA and CDR2 FQGNSA. The CDR3 nucleotides read TGTGCCAGCAGCTTAGGGGGGACCAATTACGAGCAGTACTTC. This encodes CASSLGGTNYEQYF.

The chain has TRBV9 and TRBJ1-3; 7 bases match TRBD1. J was trimmed by 4 bases and V by 4 bases; bases with no gene match: 11. This CDR3 comprises 16 residues. Germline V gene data show CDR1 as SGDLS and CDR2 as YYNGEE. CDR3 DNA: TGTGCCAGCAGCAGAGGGCACAGGGGCGCAGGAAACACCATATATTTT. The encoded protein is CASSRGHRGAGNTIYF.

This clone was counted a few times. The chain couples TRBV18 to TRBJ1-5; tentative D call: TRBD1 (6 bases). Per germline, CDR1 KGHSH and CDR2 LQKENI. Trimming took 5 bases from V and 8 from J, leaving 19 bases between them. The CDR3 is 15 amino acids. This CDR3 reads CASSMATGADEPQHF. The DNA for the CDR3 is TGTGCCAGCTCAATGGCGACGGGGGCTGATGAGCCCCAGCATTTT.

The chain employs TRBV14 and TRBJ2-7; D is unresolved. In germline, CDR1 is SGHDN, CDR2 FVKESK. Trimming cost V 4 bases and J 1 base, with 8 bases left between them. The CDR3 covers 13 residues. CDR3 sequence (DNA): TGTGCCAGCAGCCCTGTGGAGTCCTACGAGCAGTACTTC. Translated: CASSPVESYEQYF.

The chain uses TRBV5-1 and TRBJ2-7, with unresolved D. Germline V gene sequence: CDR1 SGHRS, CDR2 YFSETQ. The CDR3 length is 13 residues. V lost 1 base, J lost 2 bases, and 7 bases lay in between. The CDR3 spells CASSLLAAYEQYF. DNA of the CDR3: TGCGCCAGCAGCTTGTTAGCAGCCTACGAGCAGTACTTC. The entire variable domain, with the rest obtained from reference TRBV5-1 and TRBJ2-7, is as follows: KAGVTQTPRYLIKTRGQQVTLSCSPISGHRSVSWYQQTPGQGLQFLFEYFSETQRNKGNFPGRFSGRQFSNSRSEMNVSTLELGDSALYLCASSLLAAYEQYFGPGTRLTVT.

This chain links TRBV9 with TRBJ2-1; 11 nucleotides align to TRBD2. This CDR3 has 16 amino acids. In germline, CDR1 is SGDLS, CDR2 YYNGEE. The V segment lost 4 bases and the J segment 8 bases; nucleotides outside the gene matches: 11. DNA of the CDR3: TGTGCCAGCAGCCCCCCCGGGGGACTAGCGGCGTATGAGCAGTTCTTC. This sequence encodes CASSPPGGLAAYEQFF.

The chain couples TRBV2 to TRBJ1-3; no clear D gene. CDR3 length: 12 residues. Germline V gives CDR1 SNHLY, CDR2 FYNNEI. Trimming left V 5 bases short and J 3 bases short, with 5 bases between. The DNA of the CDR3 is TGTGCCAGCAGTCCTCGTGGAAACACCATATATTTT. It is translated as CASSPRGNTIYF.